The following is a T cell receptor (beta chain) sequence with its context. This clonotype was counted only a few times. The antigen it recognizes is unknown. No qualities accompany the bases; no much larger clone lies one base away. The roughly 39 donors, aged about 6 to 95 years, were systemically healthy Caucasian individuals from Russia. Each donor gave around 9.8 milliliters of peripheral blood, collected into EDTA-treated Vacutainer tubes. Ficoll-Paque density-gradient centrifugation was used to isolate PBMCs, with at least 6 million per sample. Trizol reagent was used to extract total RNA from the PBMCs, yielding at least 6 micrograms per sample. Naive CD45RAhigh/CD27high T cell percentages were measured by flow cytometry on a PBMC aliquot from every donor. To prepare the library, 5' RACE was applied. TCRdb shows the sequencer as Illumina HiSeq 2500. A second roughly 6 to 12 cycle PCR used a sample-barcoded 5' primer and a J-beta primer mix. Each TCR beta cDNA molecule received a unique molecular identifier from a template-switch 5' adaptor carrying 12 random nucleotides. Each sample yielded at least 3 million CDR3-containing paired-end reads. First-strand cDNA was synthesized from all RNA with the Mint cDNA synthesis kit, primed by a TRBC-specific oligonucleotide. After uracil-DNA glycosylase treatment, a first 18-cycle PCR used universal primers M1SS and BC2_uni_R on all cDNA. Per the original workflow: For normalization, 1 million high-quality reads were randomly selected from each sample, with every read carrying a distinct molecular identifier. Reads with shared molecular identifiers were discarded instead of being binned into consensus sequences. MiTCR, run with a Q25 quality threshold and the strictest error-elimination algorithm, handled CDR3 identification, clonotype clustering and error correction. A nonparametric unseen species model with Euler transformation was used to estimate lower-bound total TCR beta diversity. TCRdb reworked the public reads: Q25 trimming with fastp, MiXCR clone assembly, productive beta chains retained. Every entry covers one CDR3 protein and lists the most common genes and DNA from its rows. The authors' filters were not applied to this entry. This sample has roughly 2 million distinct CDR3 sequences in its table, and 40% to 55% of those were observed once. The biggest ten clones account for roughly 2.1% of the sample.

The data stem from a study of blood T cells in healthy people across ages (dated by TCRdb to the mid-2010s). Concerning the study at large: Template switching captured roughly one uniquely barcoded TCR beta cDNA molecule per two T cells in model experiments. To avoid experimental bias, donors of different ages were distributed randomly across sequencing lanes. Donors were grouped into four age groups: young (average approximately 16 years), middle-aged (39), aged (about 60) and long-lived (around 80). Age-related changes in TCR beta repertoire diversity were measured in the study by deep sequencing normalized with unique cDNA molecular identifiers. The study analyzed two additional independent replicas of 1 million unique cDNA reads from the same blood draw for two donors, one aged 18 to 30 and one aged 80 or older.

Beyond this particular receptor, the publication reports: Because the CMV infection status of the donors was unknown, age-related changes in expanded clonotypes may potentially have been confounded. The percentage of naive T cells measured by flow cytometry correlated strongly with observed TCR beta diversity. Total diversity estimates from one million sequenced T cells were considered lower bounds and underestimates. Because profiling used bulk unsorted PBMCs, naive and antigen-experienced compartments could not be compared conclusively. Observed TCR beta diversity per million T cells fell roughly linearly with age, and a significant reduction was already apparent by age around 39. Compared with the aged group, more naive CD4+ T cells, fewer expanded clones and increased TCR diversity were shown by the long-lived group, suggesting age selection.

V is reduced by 9 bases and J by 0 bases, leaving a spacing of 15 bases between them. The cysteine opens and the phenylalanine closes a CDR3 of 16 amino acids. Only the CDR3 part of the read is kept: 48 bases, read in frame from the first base. CDR1 and CDR2 are drawn from the germline V gene: SGHTA, FQGNSA. The sample was blood. Rearrangement joined TRBV7-2 to TRBJ2-6, with a weak D call of TRBD1 (6 bases match). This sequence was found in a woman in her thirties or forties in good health. The DNA is TGTGCCAGTGGACAGCCTGCCCCCTCTGGGGCCAACGTCCTGACTTTC. It translates as CASGQPAPSGANVLTF.